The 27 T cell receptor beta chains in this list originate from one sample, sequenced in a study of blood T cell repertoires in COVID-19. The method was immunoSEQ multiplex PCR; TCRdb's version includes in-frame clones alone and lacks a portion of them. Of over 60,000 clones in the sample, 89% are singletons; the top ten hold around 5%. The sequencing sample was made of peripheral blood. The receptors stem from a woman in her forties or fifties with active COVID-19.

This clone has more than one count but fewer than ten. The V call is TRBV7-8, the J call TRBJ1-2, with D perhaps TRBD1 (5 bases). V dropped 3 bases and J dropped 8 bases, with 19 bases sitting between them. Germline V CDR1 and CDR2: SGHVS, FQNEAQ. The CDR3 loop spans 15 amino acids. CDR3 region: CASSLAALGQQGYTF. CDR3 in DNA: TGTGCCAGCAGCTTGGCAGCCCTGGGGCAGCAAGGCTACACCTTC.

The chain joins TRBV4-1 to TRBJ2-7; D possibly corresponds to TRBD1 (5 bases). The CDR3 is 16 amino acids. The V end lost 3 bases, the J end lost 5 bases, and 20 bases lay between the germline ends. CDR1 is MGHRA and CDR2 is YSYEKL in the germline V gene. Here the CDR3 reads CASSQTPAGLADEQYF. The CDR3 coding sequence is TGCGCCAGCAGCCAGACGCCTGCAGGGTTGGCGGACGAGCAGTACTTC.

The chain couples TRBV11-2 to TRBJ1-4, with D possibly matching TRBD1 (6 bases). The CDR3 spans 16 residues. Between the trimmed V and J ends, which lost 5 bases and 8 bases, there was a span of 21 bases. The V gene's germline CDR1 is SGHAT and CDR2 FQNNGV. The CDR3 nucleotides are TGTGCCAGCAGCCGCCGGGGGGCTGGTGGGGAGGAAAAACTGTTTTTT. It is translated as CASSRRGAGGEEKLFF.

The CDR3 nucleotides are TGCGCCAGCAGCTTGGAATCCTCCCCCCAAGAGACCCAGTACTTC. It codes for CASSLESSPQETQYF. The chain joins TRBV5-1 to TRBJ2-5; D is unresolved. The V and J ends lost 0 bases and 1 base respectively, with 10 bases between them. The CDR3 contains 15 residues. CDR1 SGHRS and CDR2 YFSETQ come from the germline V gene. Together with reference TRBV5-1 and TRBJ2-5, the CDR3 gives the full variable domain: KAGVTQTPRYLIKTRGQQVTLSCSPISGHRSVSWYQQTPGQGLQFLFEYFSETQRNKGNFPGRFSGRQFSNSRSEMNVSTLELGDSALYLCASSLESSPQETQYFGPGTRLLVL.

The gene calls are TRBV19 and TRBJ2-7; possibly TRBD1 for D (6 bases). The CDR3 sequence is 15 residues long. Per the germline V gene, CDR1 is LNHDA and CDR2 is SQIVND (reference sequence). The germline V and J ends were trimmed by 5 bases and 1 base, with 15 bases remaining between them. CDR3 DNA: TGTGCCAGTAGTCTACAGGGCCGAGGTTCCTACGAGCAGTACTTC. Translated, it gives CASSLQGRGSYEQYF.

The CDR3 nucleotides are TGTGCCAGCAGCTTAGAACCGGGACTAGCGGACTACGAGCAGTACTTC. Translation gives CASSLEPGLADYEQYF. V is TRBV7-9 and J is TRBJ2-7; 11 nucleotides agree with TRBD2. CDR3 length: 16 residues. Per the germline V gene, CDR1 is SEHNR and CDR2 is FQNEAQ (reference sequence). Trimming took 1 base from V and 3 from J; bases not matched to a gene: 5. The entire variable domain, with the rest obtained from reference TRBV7-9 and TRBJ2-7, is as follows: DTGVSQNPRHKITKRGQNVTFRCDPISEHNRLYWYRQTLGQGPEFLTYFQNEAQLEKSRLLSDRFSAERPKGSFSTLEIQRTEQGDSAMYLCASSLEPGLADYEQYFGPGTRLTVT.

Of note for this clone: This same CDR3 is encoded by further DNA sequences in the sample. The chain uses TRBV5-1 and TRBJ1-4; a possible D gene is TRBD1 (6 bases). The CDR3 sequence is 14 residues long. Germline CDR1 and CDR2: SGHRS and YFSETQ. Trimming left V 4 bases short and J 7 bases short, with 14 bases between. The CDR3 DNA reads TGCGCCAGCAGCCAACAGGGCATCGGTGAAAAACTGTTTTTT. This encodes CASSQQGIGEKLFF.

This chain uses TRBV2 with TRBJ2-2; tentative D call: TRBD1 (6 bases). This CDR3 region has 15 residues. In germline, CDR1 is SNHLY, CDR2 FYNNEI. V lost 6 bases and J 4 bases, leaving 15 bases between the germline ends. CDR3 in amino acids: CASRVQGGGTGELFF. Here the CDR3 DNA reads TGTGCCAGCAGGGTACAGGGCGGTGGCACCGGGGAGCTGTTTTTT.

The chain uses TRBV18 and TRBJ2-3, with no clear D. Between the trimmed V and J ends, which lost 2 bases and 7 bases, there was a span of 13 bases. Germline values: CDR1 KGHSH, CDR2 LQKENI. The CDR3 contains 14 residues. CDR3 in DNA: TGTGCCAGCTCACCAATCCCCACACGTCATACGCAGTATTTT. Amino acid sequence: CASSPIPTRHTQYF.

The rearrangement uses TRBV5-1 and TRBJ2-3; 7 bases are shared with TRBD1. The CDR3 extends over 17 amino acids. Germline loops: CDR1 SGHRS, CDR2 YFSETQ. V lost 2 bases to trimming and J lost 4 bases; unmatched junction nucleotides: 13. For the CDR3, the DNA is TGCGCCAGCAGCTTCGTCATACGCACAGGGGTAGCAGATACGCAGTATTTT. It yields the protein CASSFVIRTGVADTQYF.

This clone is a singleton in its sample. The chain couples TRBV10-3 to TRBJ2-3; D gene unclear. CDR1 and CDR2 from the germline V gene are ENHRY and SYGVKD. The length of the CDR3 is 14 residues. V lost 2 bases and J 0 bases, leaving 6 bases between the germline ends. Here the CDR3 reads CAISEVASTDTQYF. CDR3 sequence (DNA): TGTGCCATCAGTGAGGTAGCTAGCACAGATACGCAGTATTTT.

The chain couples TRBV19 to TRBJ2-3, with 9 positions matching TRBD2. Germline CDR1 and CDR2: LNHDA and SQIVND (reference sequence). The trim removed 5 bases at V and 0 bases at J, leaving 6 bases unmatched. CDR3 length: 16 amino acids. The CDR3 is CASSSGLAGSTDTQYF. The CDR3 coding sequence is TGTGCCAGTAGTTCAGGTCTAGCGGGAAGCACAGATACGCAGTATTTT.

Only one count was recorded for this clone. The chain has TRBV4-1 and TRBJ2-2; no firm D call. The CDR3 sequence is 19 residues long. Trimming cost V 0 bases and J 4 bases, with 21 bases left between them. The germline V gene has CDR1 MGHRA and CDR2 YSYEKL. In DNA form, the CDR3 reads TGCGCCAGCAGCCAAGAGGCGTGGAACTTGGGCGTGGGCACCGGGGAGCTGTTTTTT. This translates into CASSQEAWNLGVGTGELFF.

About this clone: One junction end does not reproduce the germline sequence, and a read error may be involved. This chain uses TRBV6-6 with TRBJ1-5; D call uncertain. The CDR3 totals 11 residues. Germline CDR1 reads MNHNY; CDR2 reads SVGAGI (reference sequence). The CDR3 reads CASSTSDTNYF. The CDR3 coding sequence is TGTGCCAGCAGTACGTCAGACACGAACTATTTT.

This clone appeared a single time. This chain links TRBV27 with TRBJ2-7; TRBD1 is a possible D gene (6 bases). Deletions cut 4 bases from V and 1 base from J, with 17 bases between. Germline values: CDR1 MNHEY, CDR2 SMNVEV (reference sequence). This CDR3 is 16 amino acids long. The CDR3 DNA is TGTGCCAGCAGTTCGAACCGGGACAAAGTTTCCTACGAGCAGTACTTC. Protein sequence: CASSSNRDKVSYEQYF.

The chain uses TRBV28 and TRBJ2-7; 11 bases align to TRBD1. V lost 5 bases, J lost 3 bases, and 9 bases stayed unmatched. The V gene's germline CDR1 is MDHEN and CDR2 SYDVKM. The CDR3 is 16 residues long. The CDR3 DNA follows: TGTGCCAGCAGTCCCCCCGGGACAGGGGGACTCTACGAGCAGTACTTC. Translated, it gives CASSPPGTGGLYEQYF.

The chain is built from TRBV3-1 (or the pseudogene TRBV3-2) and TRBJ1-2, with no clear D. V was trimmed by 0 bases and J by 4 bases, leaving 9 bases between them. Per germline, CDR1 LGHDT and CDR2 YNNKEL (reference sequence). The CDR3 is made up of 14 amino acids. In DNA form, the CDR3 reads TGTGCCAGCAGCCAAGATGGTCCGGGCTATGGCTACACCTTC. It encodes CASSQDGPGYGYTF.

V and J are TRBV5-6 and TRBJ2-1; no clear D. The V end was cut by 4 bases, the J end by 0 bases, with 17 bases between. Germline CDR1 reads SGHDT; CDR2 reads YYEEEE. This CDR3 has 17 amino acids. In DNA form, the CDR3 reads TGTGCCAGCAGCCCTATCTTACCCCAAAGCTCCTACAATGAGCAGTTCTTC. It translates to CASSPILPQSSYNEQFF.

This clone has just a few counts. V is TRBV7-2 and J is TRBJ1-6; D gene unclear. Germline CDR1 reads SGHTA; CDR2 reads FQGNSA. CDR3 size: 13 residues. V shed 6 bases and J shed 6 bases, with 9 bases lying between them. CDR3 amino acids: CASRREFNSPLHF. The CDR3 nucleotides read TGTGCCAGCAGACGGGAGTTTAATTCACCCCTCCACTTT.

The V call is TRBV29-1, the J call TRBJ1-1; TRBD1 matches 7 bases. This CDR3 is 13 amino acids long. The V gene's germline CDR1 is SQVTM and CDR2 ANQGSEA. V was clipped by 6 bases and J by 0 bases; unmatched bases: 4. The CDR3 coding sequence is TGCAGCGTAGCCGGGACAGTGAACACTGAAGCTTTCTTT. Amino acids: CSVAGTVNTEAFF.

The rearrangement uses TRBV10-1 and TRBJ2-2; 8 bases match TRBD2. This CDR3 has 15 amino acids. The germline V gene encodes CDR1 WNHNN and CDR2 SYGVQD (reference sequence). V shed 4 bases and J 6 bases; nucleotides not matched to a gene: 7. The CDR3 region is CASSVDGRASGELFF. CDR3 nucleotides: TGCGCCAGCAGTGTGGACGGGAGGGCTTCCGGGGAGCTGTTTTTT.

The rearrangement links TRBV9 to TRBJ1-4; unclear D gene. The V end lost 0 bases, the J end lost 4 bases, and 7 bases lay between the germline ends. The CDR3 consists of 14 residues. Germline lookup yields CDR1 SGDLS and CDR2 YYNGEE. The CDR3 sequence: CASSVARGNEKLFF. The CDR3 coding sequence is TGTGCCAGCAGCGTAGCTCGCGGTAATGAAAAACTGTTTTTT.

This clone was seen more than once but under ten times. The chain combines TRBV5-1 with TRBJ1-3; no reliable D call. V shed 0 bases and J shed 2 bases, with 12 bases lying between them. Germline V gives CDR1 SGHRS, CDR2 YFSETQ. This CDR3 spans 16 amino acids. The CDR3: CASSLAEISAGNTIYF. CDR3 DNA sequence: TGCGCCAGCAGCTTGGCCGAGATCTCGGCTGGAAACACCATATATTTT. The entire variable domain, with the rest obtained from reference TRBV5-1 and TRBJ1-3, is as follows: KAGVTQTPRYLIKTRGQQVTLSCSPISGHRSVSWYQQTPGQGLQFLFEYFSETQRNKGNFPGRFSGRQFSNSRSEMNVSTLELGDSALYLCASSLAEISAGNTIYFGEGSWLTVV.

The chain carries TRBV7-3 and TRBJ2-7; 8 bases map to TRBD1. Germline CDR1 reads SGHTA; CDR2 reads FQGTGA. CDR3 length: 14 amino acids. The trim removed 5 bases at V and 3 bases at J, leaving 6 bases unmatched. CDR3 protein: CASSLGQGNYEQYF. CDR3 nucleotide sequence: TGTGCCAGCAGCCTCGGACAGGGAAACTACGAGCAGTACTTC.

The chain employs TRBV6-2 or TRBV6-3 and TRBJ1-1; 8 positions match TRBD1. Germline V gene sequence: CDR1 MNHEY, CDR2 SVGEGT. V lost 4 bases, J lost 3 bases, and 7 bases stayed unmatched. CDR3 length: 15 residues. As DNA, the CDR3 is TGTGCCAGCAGTTCCCCCGGACAGGGTGACACTGAAGCTTTCTTT. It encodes CASSSPGQGDTEAFF.

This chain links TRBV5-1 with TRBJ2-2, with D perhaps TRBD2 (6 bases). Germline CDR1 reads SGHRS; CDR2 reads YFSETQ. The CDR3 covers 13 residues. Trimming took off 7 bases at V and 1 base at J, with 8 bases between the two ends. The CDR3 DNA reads TGCGCCAGCGGAGGGGAGAACACCGGGGAGCTGTTTTTT. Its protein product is CASGGENTGELFF. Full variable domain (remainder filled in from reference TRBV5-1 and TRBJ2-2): KAGVTQTPRYLIKTRGQQVTLSCSPISGHRSVSWYQQTPGQGLQFLFEYFSETQRNKGNFPGRFSGRQFSNSRSEMNVSTLELGDSALYLCASGGENTGELFFGEGSRLTVL.

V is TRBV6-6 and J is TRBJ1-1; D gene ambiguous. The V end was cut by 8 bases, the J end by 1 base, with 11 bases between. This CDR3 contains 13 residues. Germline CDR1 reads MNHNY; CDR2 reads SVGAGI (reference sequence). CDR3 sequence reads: CASGSTANTEAFF. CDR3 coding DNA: TGTGCCAGCGGTTCAACAGCGAACACTGAAGCTTTCTTT.